This note documents a single T cell receptor (beta chain) sequence. As yet, its antigen is unknown. The data derive from a study of cytomegalovirus exposure and HLA in healthy donors. General study findings and limits: Equally common other TCR beta chains were less clonally expanded than HLA-associated ones, a later analysis found.

Primers: 60 Vbeta forward and 13 Jbeta reverse. TCRdb's table, derived via immunoSEQ multiplex PCR, lists solely in-frame clones and lacks some. Counted here are under 140,000 clones, over 65% occurring once; the ten biggest clones make up around 1.3%. Trimming stripped 1 base from V and 4 bases from J, with 11 bases between. This CDR3 contains 14 residues. Germline V gives CDR1 MGHDK, CDR2 SYGVNS. This chain uses TRBV25-1 with TRBJ2-7, with D possibly being TRBD2 (5 bases). The sequencing sample was made of PBMCs. The clonotype originates from a woman younger than 45 in good health and CMV-seronegative. The CDR3 DNA sequence: TGTGCCAGCAGTGAATTAGGGAGCAGGTACGAGCAGTACTTC. Translated, it gives CASSELGSRYEQYF.